Each of the 4 T cell receptor beta chains below was sequenced from the same sample in a study of T cells after posttransplantation cyclophosphamide. The assay was immunoSEQ multiplex PCR, and TCRdb's table has in-frame clones only and misses some. The sample records 30,000 or so clones, roughly 88% being singletons. The sample consisted of PBMCs. The receptors originated from a man in his fifties.

The rearrangement joins TRBV11-3 to TRBJ2-7; 13 positions agree with TRBD2. The germline V gene has CDR1 SGHNT and CDR2 YENEEA. Trimming removed 4 bases from V and 3 bases from J; junction bases left unmatched: 18. The CDR3 runs 20 residues. The CDR3 nucleotides read TGTGCCAGCAGCTCAAGGACTAGCGGGAGACGAGATATATTGAGCTACGAGCAGTACTTC. Amino acid sequence: CASSSRTSGRRDILSYEQYF.

DNA for the CDR3: TGTGCCAGCAGCCTGGGGCAGGTCGATGAAAAACTGTTTTTT. It yields the protein CASSLGQVDEKLFF. The chain couples TRBV11-2 to TRBJ1-4; tentative D call: TRBD1 (5 bases). The CDR3 is made up of 14 amino acids. V shed 5 bases and J shed 6 bases, with 13 bases lying between them. The germline CDR1 and CDR2 sequences are SGHAT and FQNNGV.

The rearrangement links TRBV6-5 to TRBJ2-7; perhaps TRBD2 as D (7 bases). Per germline, CDR1 MNHEY and CDR2 SVGAGI. The CDR3 is made up of 14 amino acids. The V gene lost 8 bases and the J gene lost 0 bases, with 14 bases spanning the gap. For the CDR3, the DNA is TGTGCCAGCGGCTTTGGGGGGGCCTCCTACGAGCAGTACTTC. Its protein product is CASGFGGASYEQYF.

This chain uses TRBV7-6 with TRBJ2-1, with 7 bases lining up with TRBD1. The CDR3 is 18 residues long. J lost 5 bases, V lost 5 bases, and 18 bases had no gene match. Looked up from germline, CDR1 is SGHVS and CDR2 is FNYEAQ. This CDR3 is CASSTRIYRDSRDNEQFF. The CDR3 nucleotides are TGTGCCAGCAGCACTAGGATTTACCGGGACAGTCGCGACAATGAGCAGTTCTTC. The variable domain in full, with the rest retrieved from reference TRBV7-6 and TRBJ2-1, is GAGVSQSPRYKVTKRGQDVALRCDPISGHVSLYWYRQALGQGPEFLTYFNYEAQQDKSGLPNDRFSAERPEGSISTLTIQRTEQRDSAMYRCASSTRIYRDSRDNEQFFGPGTRLTVL.